The 20 T cell receptor beta chains below were found in one sample sequenced in a study of T cell changes during pregnancy in multiple sclerosis. This table comes from immunoSEQ multiplex PCR, and its TCRdb copy is limited to in-frame clones, with some not included. Of 55,000 to 70,000 clones listed, 75% to 90% are singletons. This specimen consisted of peripheral blood, obtained after pregnancy. All receptors come from a female donor with multiple sclerosis, enrolled in a pregnancy study.

This clone was observed a few times. Here the CDR3 reads CASSLGRPGRAFF. In nucleotides, the CDR3 is TGTGCCAGCAGCTTAGGCCGCCCAGGGAGGGCTTTCTTT. This chain joins TRBV7-9 and TRBJ1-1, with D perhaps matching TRBD1 (5 bases). CDR1 is SEHNR and CDR2 is FQNEAQ in the germline V gene (reference sequence). Trimming took 1 base from V and 11 from J, leaving 14 bases between them. The CDR3 sequence is 13 residues long.

The chain couples TRBV9 to TRBJ2-5; weak D call: TRBD2 (6 bases). V lost 4 bases and J lost 4, with 26 bases in between. This CDR3 is 18 amino acids long. Germline V gene data show CDR1 as SGDLS and CDR2 as YYNGEE. The CDR3: CASSPPWTDSWRAETQYF. In nucleotides, the CDR3 is TGTGCCAGCAGCCCCCCCTGGACGGACTCATGGAGGGCAGAGACCCAGTACTTC.

This clone has just a few counts. This sequence joins TRBV10-3 and TRBJ1-6, with a possible D match to TRBD1 (5 bases). Germline-derived CDR1 and CDR2 are ENHRY and SYGVKD. V was cut by 10 bases and J by 5 bases, with 15 bases left in between. The CDR3 has 14 residues. CDR3 DNA sequence: TGTGCCACCGCTCTGCCAGGGAATAATTCACCCCTCCACTTT. Translation: CATALPGNNSPLHF.

The chain recombines TRBV27 with TRBJ1-2; possible D gene TRBD1, 6 bases. Deletions cut 3 bases from V and 8 bases from J, with 25 bases between. The CDR3 is made up of 17 amino acids. CDR1 and CDR2 from the germline V gene are MNHEY and SMNVEV (reference sequence). The CDR3: CASSFVAGGTEDEGYTF. DNA of the CDR3: TGTGCCAGCAGTTTTGTAGCGGGGGGCACAGAGGATGAAGGCTACACCTTC.

The rearrangement uses TRBV7-2 and TRBJ2-7; 7 nucleotides align to TRBD1. The germline V gene encodes CDR1 SGHTA and CDR2 FQGNSA. This CDR3 has 15 amino acids. The ends lost 1 base at V and 0 bases at J; junction bases unmatched: 3. In DNA form, the CDR3 reads TGTGCCAGCAGCTTAGTAGGGGGCAGCTCCTACGAGCAGTACTTC. It is translated as CASSLVGGSSYEQYF.

This chain uses TRBV7-9 with TRBJ1-2, with unresolved D. Trimming shortened V by 4 bases and J by 6 bases, and 15 bases separated the two germline ends. The CDR3 loop spans 14 amino acids. Germline assignment: CDR1 SEHNR and CDR2 FQNEAQ (reference sequence). CDR3 sequence reads: CASSYDEAIHGYTF. DNA of the CDR3: TGTGCCAGCAGCTATGACGAGGCGATACATGGCTACACCTTC.

The chain has TRBV21-1 and TRBJ1-1; the table assigns TRBD1, which was not confirmed against the DNA. TRBV21-1 represents a pseudogene. The CDR3 sequence is 15 residues long. CDR3 sequence reads: CASSHGQLGRTEAFF. In nucleotides, the CDR3 is TGTGCCAGCAGCCATGGACAATTAGGAAGGACTGAAGCTTTCTTT.

This clone was picked up one time. The V gene is TRBV19, the J gene TRBJ1-1; the match to TRBD1 covers 12 bases. The J segment lost 10 bases and the V segment lost 2 bases, leaving 2 bases of the junction unmatched. Germline assignment: CDR1 LNHDA and CDR2 SQIVND (reference sequence). This CDR3 comprises 13 residues. CDR3 protein: CASSIRDRGRAFF. DNA for the CDR3: TGTGCCAGTAGTATAAGGGACAGGGGGCGAGCTTTCTTT.

This clone came up a few times. This sequence joins TRBV13 and TRBJ1-1; no clear D gene. The CDR3 is 15 residues long. V lost 1 base, J lost 0 bases, and 9 bases lay in between. Germline values: CDR1 PRHDT, CDR2 FYEKMQ (reference sequence). CDR3 DNA sequence: TGTGCCAGCAGCTTAGACGGAGAAATGAACACTGAAGCTTTCTTT. Its translation: CASSLDGEMNTEAFF.

CDR3 amino acids: CASSGTEYYEQYF. CDR3 bases: TGCGCCAGCAGCGGGACAGAGTACTACGAGCAGTACTTC. This chain links TRBV5-1 with TRBJ2-7, with 7 bases identical to TRBD1. This CDR3 region has 13 residues. V was clipped by 4 bases and J by 3 bases; unmatched bases: 4. The germline V gene has CDR1 SGHRS and CDR2 YFSETQ.

A note on this clone: With a much larger clone just one base away, this may be a read error. The J gene is TRBJ1-1, the V gene TRBV7-8, with 7 bases identical to TRBD1. Germline V lookup: CDR1 SGHVS, CDR2 FQNEAQ. This CDR3 comprises 16 residues. The CDR3 sequence: CVSSDSTGVGYTEAFF. CDR3 nucleotide sequence: TGTGTCAGCAGCGATAGTACAGGGGTTGGGTACACTGAAGCTTTCTTT.

V is TRBV19 and J is TRBJ2-5; TRBD1 agrees at 7 bases. Trimming removed 10 bases from V and 7 bases from J; junction bases left unmatched: 15. Germline V lookup: CDR1 LNHDA, CDR2 SQIVND (reference sequence). The CDR3 contains 14 residues. The CDR3 bases are TGTGCCACCAAAAGACAGGGTGGCCCGGGGACCCAGTACTTC. As protein: CATKRQGGPGTQYF.

This chain connects TRBV7-6 to TRBJ2-5, with a weak D call TRBD1 (7 bases). Germline-derived CDR1 and CDR2 are SGHVS and FNYEAQ. Trimming left V 5 bases short and J 0 bases short, with 16 bases between. The CDR3 contains 16 residues. In nucleotides, the CDR3 is TGTGCCAGCAGCCAACTTCAGGGGGGCTACCAAGAGACCCAGTACTTC. Protein product: CASSQLQGGYQETQYF.

The rearrangement uses TRBV10-3 and TRBJ2-3; D unclear. The length of the CDR3 is 14 residues. Germline-derived CDR1 and CDR2 are ENHRY and SYGVKD. V lost 10 bases to trimming and J lost 2 bases, with 16 bases between them. CDR3 sequence (DNA): TGTGCCACCATATCGGGTATTCTCACAGATACGCAGTATTTT. This gives the protein CATISGILTDTQYF.

This clone rates as medium-sized (0.01 to 0.1%). The V gene is TRBV2, the J gene TRBJ1-2; D not certain. V lost 3 bases and J 4 bases, leaving 9 bases between the germline ends. The length of the CDR3 is 13 residues. CDR1 and CDR2 from the germline V gene are SNHLY and FYNNEI. The CDR3 DNA reads as TGTGCCAGCAGTGATTCGGCGGGCTATGGCTACACCTTC. It encodes CASSDSAGYGYTF.

This chain joins TRBV11-2 and TRBJ1-2, with D tentatively TRBD1 (5 bases). Germline V lookup: CDR1 SGHAT, CDR2 FQNNGV. The V end lost 5 bases, the J end lost 5 bases, and 9 bases lay between the germline ends. This CDR3 is 12 amino acids long. The CDR3 is CASSQGRYGYTF. DNA of the CDR3: TGTGCCAGCAGCCAGGGCCGTTATGGCTACACCTTC.

This clone showed up just once. Compared with germline, one end of the junction differs, possibly owing to a read error. The chain couples TRBV28 to TRBJ1-6; D is possibly TRBD1 (6 bases). The germline V gene has CDR1 MDHEN and CDR2 SYDVKM. This CDR3 has 14 amino acids. The chain's CDR3 is CASGLGAGESPLHF. CDR3 sequence (DNA): TGTGCCAGCGGTTTAGGGGCAGGGGAATCACCCCTCCACTTT.

V gene TRBV7-3 combines with J gene TRBJ2-3; 8 bases line up with TRBD2. Germline V gene data show CDR1 as SGHTA and CDR2 as FQGTGA. Unmatched junction bases numbered 9, after V lost 4 bases and J lost 3 bases. CDR3 length equals 16 residues. CDR3 nucleotides: TGTGCCAGCAGCTCACTCGGGACTAGTGGGACAGATACGCAGTATTTT. Amino acids: CASSSLGTSGTDTQYF.

V is TRBV18 and J is TRBJ1-1; D unresolved. From germline, CDR1 is KGHSH and CDR2 LQKENI. The CDR3 has 15 residues. With 3 bases removed from V and 0 bases from J, the gap between germline ends came to 11 bases. The CDR3 protein is CASSPLGLMNTEAFF. In nucleotides, the CDR3 is TGTGCCAGCTCACCGCTCGGACTGATGAACACTGAAGCTTTCTTT.

The chain employs TRBV2 and TRBJ1-5; D perhaps matches TRBD1 (6 bases). V was cut by 5 bases and J by 3 bases, with 14 bases left in between. The germline V gene has CDR1 SNHLY and CDR2 FYNNEI. There are 15 residues in the CDR3. The CDR3 DNA is TGTGCCAGCAGTTCCGCGGGGGCCGCCAATCAGCCCCAGCATTTT. It yields the protein CASSSAGAANQPQHF.